This note documents a single TCR beta chain sequence. Its antigen remains unidentified. PCR used 60 Vbeta primers and 13 Jbeta primers. The method was immunoSEQ multiplex PCR; TCRdb's version includes in-frame clones alone and lacks a portion of them. Of about 160,000 clones in the sample, 65% to 80% are singletons; the top ten hold under 3%. In germline, CDR1 is SGHRS, CDR2 YFSETQ. V was pared by 3 bases and J by 3 bases, with 11 bases of the junction left unmatched. The CDR3 consists of 18 residues. The data belong to a study of cytomegalovirus exposure and HLA in healthy donors. Study-wide points: Researchers reported in a later analysis that a missense DCLRE1C variant was tied to TCR beta V- and J-gene trimming. TCR sequences were mostly rare, though some public TCRs occurred in many donors.

The rearrangement joins TRBV5-1 to TRBJ2-2, with 10 bases that match TRBD1. The TCR comes from a woman aged 45-65 years in good health and CMV-seropositive. Sequencing input: PBMCs. This CDR3 reads CASSSGTGVKHDTGELFF. The CDR3, as DNA: TGCGCCAGCAGCTCGGGGACAGGGGTAAAACACGACACCGGGGAGCTGTTTTTT. The full variable domain, completed using reference TRBV5-1 and TRBJ2-2, is KAGVTQTPRYLIKTRGQQVTLSCSPISGHRSVSWYQQTPGQGLQFLFEYFSETQRNKGNFPGRFSGRQFSNSRSEMNVSTLELGDSALYLCASSSGTGVKHDTGELFFGEGSRLTVL.